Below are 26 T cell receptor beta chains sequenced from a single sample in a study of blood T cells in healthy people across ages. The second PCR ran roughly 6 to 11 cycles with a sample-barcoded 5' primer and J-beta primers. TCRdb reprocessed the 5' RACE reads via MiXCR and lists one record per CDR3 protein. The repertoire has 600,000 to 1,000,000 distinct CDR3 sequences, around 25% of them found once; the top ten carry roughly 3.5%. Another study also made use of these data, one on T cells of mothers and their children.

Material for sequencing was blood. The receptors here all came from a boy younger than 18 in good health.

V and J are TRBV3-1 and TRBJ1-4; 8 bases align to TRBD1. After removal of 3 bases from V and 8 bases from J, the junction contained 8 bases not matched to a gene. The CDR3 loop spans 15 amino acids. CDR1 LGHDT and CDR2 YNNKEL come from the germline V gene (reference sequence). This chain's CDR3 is CASSQTTGAIEKLFF. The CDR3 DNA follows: TGTGCCAGCAGCCAGACGACAGGGGCAATCGAAAAACTGTTTTTT. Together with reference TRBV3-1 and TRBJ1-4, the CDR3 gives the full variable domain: DTAVSQTPKYLVTQMGNDKSIKCEQNLGHDTMYWYKQDSKKFLKIMFSYNNKELIINETVPNRFSPKSPDKAHLNLHINSLELGDSAVYFCASSQTTGAIEKLFFGSGTQLSVL.

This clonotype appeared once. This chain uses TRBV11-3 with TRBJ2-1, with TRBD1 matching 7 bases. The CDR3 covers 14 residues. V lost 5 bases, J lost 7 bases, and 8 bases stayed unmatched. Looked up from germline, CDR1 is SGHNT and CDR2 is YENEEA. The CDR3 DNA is TGTGCCAGCAGCCCCCGGACAGGACAGAATGAGCAGTTCTTC. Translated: CASSPRTGQNEQFF.

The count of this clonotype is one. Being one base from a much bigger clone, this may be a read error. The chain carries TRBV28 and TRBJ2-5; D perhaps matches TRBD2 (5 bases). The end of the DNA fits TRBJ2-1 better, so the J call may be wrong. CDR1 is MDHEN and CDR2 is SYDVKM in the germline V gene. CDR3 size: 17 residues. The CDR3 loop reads CASSPLLRGENNNEQFF. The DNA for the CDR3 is TGTGCCAGCAGTCCCCTTCTACGGGGTGAGAATAATAATGAGCAGTTCTTC.

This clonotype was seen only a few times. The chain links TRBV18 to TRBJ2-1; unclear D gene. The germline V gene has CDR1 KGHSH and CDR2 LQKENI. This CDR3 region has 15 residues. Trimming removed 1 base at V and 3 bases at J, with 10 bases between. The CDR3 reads CASSPLGKDYNEQFF. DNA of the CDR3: TGTGCCAGCTCACCACTTGGGAAAGACTACAATGAGCAGTTCTTC.

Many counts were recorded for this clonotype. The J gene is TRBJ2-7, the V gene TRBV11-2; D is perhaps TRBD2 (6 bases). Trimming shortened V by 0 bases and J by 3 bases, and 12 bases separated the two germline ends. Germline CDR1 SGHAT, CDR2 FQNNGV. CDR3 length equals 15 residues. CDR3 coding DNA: TGTGCCAGCAGCTTAGATGGAGGGGACCACTACGAGCAGTACTTC. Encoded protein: CASSLDGGDHYEQYF. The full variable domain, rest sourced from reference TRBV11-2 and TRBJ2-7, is EAGVAQSPRYKIIEKRQSVAFWCNPISGHATLYWYQQILGQGPKLLIQFQNNGVVDDSQLPKDRFSAERLKGVDSTLKIQPAKLEDSAVYLCASSLDGGDHYEQYFGPGTRLTVT.

The CDR3 here is CASSLSGGFDEQFF. CDR3 DNA sequence: TGTGCCAGCAGCTTAAGCGGGGGGTTCGATGAGCAGTTCTTC. V gene TRBV7-2 combines with J gene TRBJ2-1; TRBD2 agrees at 9 bases. Germline-derived CDR1 and CDR2 are SGHTA and FQGNSA. There are 14 residues in the CDR3. Trimming cost V 2 bases and J 8 bases; bases outside gene matches: 4.

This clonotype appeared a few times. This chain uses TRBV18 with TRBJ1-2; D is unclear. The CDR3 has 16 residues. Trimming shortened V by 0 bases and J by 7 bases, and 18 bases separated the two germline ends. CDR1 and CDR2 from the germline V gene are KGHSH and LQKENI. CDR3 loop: CASSPPRVEGSSGYTF. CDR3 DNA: TGTGCCAGCTCACCACCGCGTGTGGAAGGGAGTAGTGGCTACACCTTC.

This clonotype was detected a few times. CDR3 amino acids: CSVDGWDGRATDEQFF. CDR3 nucleotide sequence: TGCAGCGTTGATGGTTGGGACGGGAGGGCCACAGATGAGCAGTTCTTC. The rearrangement links TRBV29-1 to TRBJ2-1, with TRBD2 matching 8 bases. The CDR3 sequence is 16 residues long. Germline lookup yields CDR1 SQVTM and CDR2 ANQGSEA. Trimming cost V 3 bases and J 8 bases; bases outside gene matches: 15.

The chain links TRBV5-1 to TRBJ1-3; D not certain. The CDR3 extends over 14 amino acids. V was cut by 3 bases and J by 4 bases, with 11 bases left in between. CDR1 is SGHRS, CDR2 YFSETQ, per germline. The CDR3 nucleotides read TGCGCCAGCAGCTCCAACGGTTACGGAAACACCATATATTTT. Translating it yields CASSSNGYGNTIYF.

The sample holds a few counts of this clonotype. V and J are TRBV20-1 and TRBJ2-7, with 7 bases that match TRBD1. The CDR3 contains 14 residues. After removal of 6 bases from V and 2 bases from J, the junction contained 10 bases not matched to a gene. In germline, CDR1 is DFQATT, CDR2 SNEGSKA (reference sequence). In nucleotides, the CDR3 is TGCAGTGCGCAAAACCGGGACAGCGCCTACGAGCAGTACTTC. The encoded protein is CSAQNRDSAYEQYF.

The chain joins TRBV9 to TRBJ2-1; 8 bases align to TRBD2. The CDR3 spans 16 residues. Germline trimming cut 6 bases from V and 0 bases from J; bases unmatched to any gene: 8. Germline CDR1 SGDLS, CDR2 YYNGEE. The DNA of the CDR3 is TGTGCCAGCACGGGGTTAGCGGGAAGCTCCTACAATGAGCAGTTCTTC. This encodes CASTGLAGSSYNEQFF.

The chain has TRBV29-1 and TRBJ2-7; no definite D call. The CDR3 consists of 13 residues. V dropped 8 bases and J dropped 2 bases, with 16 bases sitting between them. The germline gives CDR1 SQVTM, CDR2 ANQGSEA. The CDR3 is CSTGEPSTYEQYF. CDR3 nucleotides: TGCAGCACTGGGGAACCCTCTACCTACGAGCAGTACTTC.

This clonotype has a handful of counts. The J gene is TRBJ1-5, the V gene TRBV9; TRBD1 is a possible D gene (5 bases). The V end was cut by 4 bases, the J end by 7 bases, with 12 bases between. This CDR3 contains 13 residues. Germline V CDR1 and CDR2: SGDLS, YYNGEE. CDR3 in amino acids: CASSTDSFQPQHF. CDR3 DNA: TGTGCCAGCAGCACTGACAGTTTCCAGCCCCAGCATTTT.

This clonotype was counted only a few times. CDR3 DNA sequence: TGTGCCAGCAGTCAAATCCGATCTAACACCGGGGAGCTGTTTTTT. Translated: CASSQIRSNTGELFF. This chain joins TRBV27 and TRBJ2-2, with no clear D. Germline values: CDR1 MNHEY, CDR2 SMNVEV (reference sequence). The V end was cut by 5 bases, the J end by 2 bases, with 12 bases between. The CDR3 covers 15 residues.

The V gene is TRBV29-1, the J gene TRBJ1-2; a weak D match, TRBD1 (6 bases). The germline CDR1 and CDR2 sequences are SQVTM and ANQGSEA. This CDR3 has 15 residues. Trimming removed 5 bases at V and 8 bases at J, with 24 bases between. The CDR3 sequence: CSVIGWGPQGVGYTF. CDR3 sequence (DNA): TGCAGCGTTATTGGGTGGGGGCCCCAGGGCGTCGGCTACACCTTC. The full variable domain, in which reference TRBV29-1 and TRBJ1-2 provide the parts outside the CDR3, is SAVISQKPSRDICQRGTSLTIQCQVDSQVTMMFWYRQQPGQSLTLIATANQGSEATYESGFVIDKFPISRPNLTFSTLTVSNMSPEDSSIYLCSVIGWGPQGVGYTFGSGTRLTVV.

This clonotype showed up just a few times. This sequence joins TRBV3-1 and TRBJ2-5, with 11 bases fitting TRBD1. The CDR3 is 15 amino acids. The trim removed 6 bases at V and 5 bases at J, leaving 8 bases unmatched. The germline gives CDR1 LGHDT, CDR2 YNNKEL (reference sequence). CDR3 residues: CASSYKRTGGETQYF. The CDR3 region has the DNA TGTGCCAGCAGTTATAAGAGGACAGGGGGCGAGACCCAGTACTTC.

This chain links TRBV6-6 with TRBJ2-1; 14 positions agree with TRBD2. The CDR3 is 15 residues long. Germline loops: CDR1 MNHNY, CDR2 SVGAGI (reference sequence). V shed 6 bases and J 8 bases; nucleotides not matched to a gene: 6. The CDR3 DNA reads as TGTGCCAGCAGACCGGGACTAGCGGGAGTATATGAGCAGTTCTTC. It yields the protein CASRPGLAGVYEQFF.

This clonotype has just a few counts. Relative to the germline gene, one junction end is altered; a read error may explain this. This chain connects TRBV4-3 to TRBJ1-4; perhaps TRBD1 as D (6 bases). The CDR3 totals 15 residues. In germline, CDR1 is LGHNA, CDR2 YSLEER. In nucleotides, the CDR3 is TGCACCAGCAGCCAAGAAGGAGGGGGTAATGAAAAACTGTTTTTT. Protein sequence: CTSSQEGGGNEKLFF.

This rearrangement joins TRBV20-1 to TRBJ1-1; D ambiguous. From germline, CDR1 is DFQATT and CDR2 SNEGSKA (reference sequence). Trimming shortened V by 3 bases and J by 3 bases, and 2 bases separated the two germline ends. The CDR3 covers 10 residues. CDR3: CSARYTEAFF. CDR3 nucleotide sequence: TGCAGTGCTAGGTACACTGAAGCTTTCTTT.

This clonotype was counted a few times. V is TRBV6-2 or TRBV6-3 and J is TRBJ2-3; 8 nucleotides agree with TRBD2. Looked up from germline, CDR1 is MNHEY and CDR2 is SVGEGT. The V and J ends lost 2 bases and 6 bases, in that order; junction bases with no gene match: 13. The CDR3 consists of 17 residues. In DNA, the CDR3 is TGTGCCAGCAGTTACGCGGCTCCGGGACTAGGGATGGATACGCAGTATTTT. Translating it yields CASSYAAPGLGMDTQYF.

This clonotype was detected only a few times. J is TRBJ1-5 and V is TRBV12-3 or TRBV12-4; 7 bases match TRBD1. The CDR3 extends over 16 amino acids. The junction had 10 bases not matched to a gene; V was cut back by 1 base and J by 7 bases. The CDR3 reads CASSLGDQGVWQPQHF. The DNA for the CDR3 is TGTGCCAGCAGTTTAGGGGATCAGGGGGTCTGGCAGCCCCAGCATTTT.

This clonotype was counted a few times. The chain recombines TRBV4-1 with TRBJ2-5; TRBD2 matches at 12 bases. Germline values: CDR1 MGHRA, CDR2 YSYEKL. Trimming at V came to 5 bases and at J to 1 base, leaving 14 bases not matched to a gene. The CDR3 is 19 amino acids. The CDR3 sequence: CASSSSPATSGGTQETQYF. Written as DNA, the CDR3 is TGCGCCAGCAGCTCCTCTCCGGCGACTAGCGGGGGAACCCAAGAGACCCAGTACTTC.

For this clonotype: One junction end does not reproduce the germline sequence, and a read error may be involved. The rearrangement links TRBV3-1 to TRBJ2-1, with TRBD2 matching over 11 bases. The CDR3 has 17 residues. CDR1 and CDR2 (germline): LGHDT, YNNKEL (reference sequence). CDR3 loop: CASSQEGTSGSYNDQFF. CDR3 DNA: TGTGCCAGCAGCCAGGAGGGGACTAGCGGCTCCTACAATGACCAGTTCTTC.

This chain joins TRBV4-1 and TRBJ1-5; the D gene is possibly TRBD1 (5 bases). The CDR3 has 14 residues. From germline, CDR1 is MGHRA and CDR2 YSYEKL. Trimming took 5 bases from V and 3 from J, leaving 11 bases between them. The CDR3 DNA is TGCGCCAGCAGCGACCCGGGACCCAATCAGCCCCAGCATTTT. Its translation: CASSDPGPNQPQHF.

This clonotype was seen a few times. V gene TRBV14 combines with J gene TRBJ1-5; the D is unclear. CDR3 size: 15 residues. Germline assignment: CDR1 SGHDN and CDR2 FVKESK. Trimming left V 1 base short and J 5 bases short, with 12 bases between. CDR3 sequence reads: CASSQGTGMDQPQHF. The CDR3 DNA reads TGTGCCAGCAGCCAAGGTACGGGGATGGATCAGCCCCAGCATTTT.

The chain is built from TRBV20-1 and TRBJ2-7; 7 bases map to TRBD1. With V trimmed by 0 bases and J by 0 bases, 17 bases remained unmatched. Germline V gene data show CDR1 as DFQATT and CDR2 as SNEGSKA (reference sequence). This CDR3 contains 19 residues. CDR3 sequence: CSARDRRQGSNTISYEQYF. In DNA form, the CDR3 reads TGCAGTGCTAGAGATAGAAGACAGGGCTCAAATACCATCTCCTACGAGCAGTACTTC.